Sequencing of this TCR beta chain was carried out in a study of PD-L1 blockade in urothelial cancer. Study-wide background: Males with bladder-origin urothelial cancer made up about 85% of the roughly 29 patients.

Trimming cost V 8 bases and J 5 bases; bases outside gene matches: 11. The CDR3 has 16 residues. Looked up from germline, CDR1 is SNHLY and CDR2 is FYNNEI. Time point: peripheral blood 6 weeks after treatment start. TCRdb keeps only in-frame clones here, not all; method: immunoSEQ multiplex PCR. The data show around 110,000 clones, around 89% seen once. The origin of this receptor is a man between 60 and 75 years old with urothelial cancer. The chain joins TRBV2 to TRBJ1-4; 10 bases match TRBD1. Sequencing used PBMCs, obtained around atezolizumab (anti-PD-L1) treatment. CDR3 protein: CASLTGQGPFNEKLFF. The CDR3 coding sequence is TGTGCCAGCTTAACGGGACAGGGGCCCTTCAATGAAAAACTGTTTTTT.